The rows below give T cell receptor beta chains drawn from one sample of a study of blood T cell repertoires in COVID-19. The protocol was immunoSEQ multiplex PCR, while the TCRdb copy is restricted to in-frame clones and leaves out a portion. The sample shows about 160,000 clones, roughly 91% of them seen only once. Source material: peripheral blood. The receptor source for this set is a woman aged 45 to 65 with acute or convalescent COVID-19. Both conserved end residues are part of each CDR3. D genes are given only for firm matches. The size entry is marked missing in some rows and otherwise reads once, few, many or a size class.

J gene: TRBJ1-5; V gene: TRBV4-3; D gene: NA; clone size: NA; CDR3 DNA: TGCGCCAGCAGCCAAGATGCAGCGCGCAATCAGCCCCAGCATTTT; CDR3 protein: CASSQDAARNQPQHF
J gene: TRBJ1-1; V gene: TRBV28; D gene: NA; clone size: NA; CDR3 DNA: TGTGCCAGCAGTTTTTTTTCTAGTTTTGAAGCTTTCTTT; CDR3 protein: CASSFFSSFEAFF
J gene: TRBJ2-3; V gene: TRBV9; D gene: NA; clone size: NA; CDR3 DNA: TGTGCCAGCAGCGAAACTAGCAGGGTTGCGGATACGCAGTATTTT; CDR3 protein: CASSETSRVADTQYF
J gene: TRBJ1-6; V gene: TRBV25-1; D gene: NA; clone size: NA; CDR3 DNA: TGTGCCAGCAGTGAATATAGGGGCAGTAATTCACCCCTCCACTTT; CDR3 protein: CASSEYRGSNSPLHF
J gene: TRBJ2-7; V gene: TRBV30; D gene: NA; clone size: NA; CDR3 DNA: TGTGCCTGGAAACTAGGGAGCTCCTACGAGCAGTACTTC; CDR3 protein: CAWKLGSSYEQYF
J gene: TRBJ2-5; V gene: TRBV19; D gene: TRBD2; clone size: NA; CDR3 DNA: TGTGCCAGTAGTATTTCTACGGGAGGGGGGGAGACCCAGTACTTC; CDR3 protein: CASSISTGGGETQYF
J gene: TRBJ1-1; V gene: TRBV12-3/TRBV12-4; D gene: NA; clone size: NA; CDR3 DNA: TGTGCCAGCACCCTATTGGGGGCGGGTGCTTTCTTT; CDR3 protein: CASTLLGAGAFF
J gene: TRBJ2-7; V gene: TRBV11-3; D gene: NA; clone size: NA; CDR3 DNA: TGTGCCAGCAGCTTGTCGTCGGAGGGGTACTACGAGCAGTACTTC; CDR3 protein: CASSLSSEGYYEQYF
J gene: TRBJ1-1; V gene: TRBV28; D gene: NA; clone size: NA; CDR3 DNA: TGTGCCAGCAGTTCTCGTATTACAGGGTTGGGGAACACTGAAGCTTTCTTT; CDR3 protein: CASSSRITGLGNTEAFF
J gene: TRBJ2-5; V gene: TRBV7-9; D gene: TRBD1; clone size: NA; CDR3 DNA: TGTGCCAGCAGCTCCACCACAGGGGAAGAGACCCAGTACTTC; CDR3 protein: CASSSTTGEETQYF
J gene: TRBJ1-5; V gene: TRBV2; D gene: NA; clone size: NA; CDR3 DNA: TGTGCCAGCAGTGACAGGGTCCATCAGCCCCAGCATTTT; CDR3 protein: CASSDRVHQPQHF
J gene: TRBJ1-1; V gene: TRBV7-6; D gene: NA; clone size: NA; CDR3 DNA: TGTGCCAGCAGCTTTACCGGGACTGAAAACACTGAAGCTTTCTTT; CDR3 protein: CASSFTGTENTEAFF
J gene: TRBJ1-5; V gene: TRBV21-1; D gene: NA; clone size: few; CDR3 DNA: TGTGCCAGCAGCATTTGGGACAGGGACAATCAGCCCCAGCATTTT; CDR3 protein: CASSIWDRDNQPQHF
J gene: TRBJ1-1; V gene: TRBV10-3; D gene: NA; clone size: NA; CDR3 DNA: TGTGCCATCAGGGTTCCAGGTGGGACTGAAGCTTTCTTT; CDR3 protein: CAIRVPGGTEAFF
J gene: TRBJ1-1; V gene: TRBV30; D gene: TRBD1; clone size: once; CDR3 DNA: TGTGCCTGGAGTGGGAGACAGGGGGCCTCAGGGGACACTGAAGCTTTCTTT; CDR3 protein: CAWSGRQGASGDTEAFF
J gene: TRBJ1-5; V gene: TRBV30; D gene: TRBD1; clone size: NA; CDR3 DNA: TGTGCCTGGACCGGGACAGGGGTAAATCAGCCCCAGCATTTT; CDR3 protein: CAWTGTGVNQPQHF
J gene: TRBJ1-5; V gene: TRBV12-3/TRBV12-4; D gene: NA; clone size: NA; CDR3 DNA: TGTGCCAGCACCCCTATTAATCAGCCCCAGCATTTT; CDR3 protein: CASTPINQPQHF
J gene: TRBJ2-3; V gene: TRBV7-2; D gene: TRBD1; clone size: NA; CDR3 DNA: TGTGCCAGCAGCCTCCGACAGGGGGGCACAGATACGCAGTATTTT; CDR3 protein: CASSLRQGGTDTQYF